The present T cell receptor beta chain was sequenced within a study of graft-versus-host responses after intestinal transplantation. Study background: Grafts that recipients had were multivisceral, liver-intestinal, or isolated intestinal transplants. Every one of the recipients received anti-thymocyte globulin induction and afterwards took tacrolimus and steroids for 3 to 4 years. Points from the study as a whole: Recipient marrow held GvH clones, some first seen in ileum or blood. Some patients had graft-donor T cell macrochimerism, and their allografts showed high graft-versus-host to host-versus-graft clonal ratios.

Here immunoSEQ multiplex PCR was the method, and the copy in TCRdb shows in-frame clones only, minus some. The table includes roughly 120,000 clones, approximately 95% detected once. For this clone: Its antigen is not known.

This receptor was taken from a human donor who received an intestinal transplant. Sequenced material: unstimulated CD8+ T cells sorted from spleen or lymph node cells, taken before intestinal transplant.

Written as DNA, the CDR3 is TGTGCCAGCAGTGAAGCGGGAGGGCCTTACGAGCAGTACTTC. The encoded protein is CASSEAGGPYEQYF. This rearrangement joins TRBV27 to TRBJ2-7; 10 nucleotides agree with TRBD2. Germline V lookup: CDR1 MNHEY, CDR2 SMNVEV (reference sequence). With 5 bases clipped from V and 4 bases from J, the junction kept 5 bases outside the gene matches. CDR3 length equals 14 residues.